Included here is one T cell receptor (beta chain) sequence, with context. The treatment is: randomized to nivolumab then ipilimumab (arm A) or the reverse (arm B). There are 14 residues in the CDR3. The V and J ends lost 1 base and 7 bases, in that order; junction bases with no gene match: 6. Per germline, CDR1 MGHRA and CDR2 YSYEKL. Libraries were prepared by immunoSEQ multiplex PCR; TCRdb keeps only in-frame clonotypes and omits some of them. This table has approximately 8,800 clones, around three fifths appearing once. This record belongs to a study of sequential checkpoint blockade in melanoma. The rearrangement joins TRBV4-1 to TRBJ2-7, with 8 bases that match TRBD2. The TCR sequence derives from a human donor with melanoma. This sample comprised CD8+ T cells sorted from blood (inferred from file names), obtained from a patient given nivolumab and ipilimumab in sequence. The CDR3 loop reads CASSQGGGPVEQYF. CDR3 coding DNA: TGCGCCAGCAGCCAAGGCGGGGGGCCCGTTGAGCAGTACTTC.